This TCR beta chain emerged from a study of T-cell reconstitution after alpha-beta-depleted transplantation in children (TCRdb year 2016). Regarding the complete study: T-cell immune reconstitution after TCRalphabeta/CD19-depleted allogeneic hematopoietic cell transplantation in children was quantitatively tracked in the study by means of TCR repertoire profiling. General study outcomes and caveats: Apparently early alphabetaT-cell count recovery about two months after transplant reportedly relied on only several hundred rapidly expanded clones derived from non-depleted graft cells. Over subsequent months, a decline in hyperexpanded clone frequencies was noted, and after one year, T-cell counts and TCRbeta diversity were mostly ascribed to newly produced T cells. The high TCRbeta diversity at day 60 in some patients was ascribed to recipient T cells and intrathymic progenitors that had survived conditioning.

The receptor library was made with PCR. TCRdb lists the instrument as Illumina HiSeq 2500. TCR library preparation used molecular barcoding, with unique molecular identifiers applied to normalize quantification of the TCRbeta repertoire. In-frame beta chains were kept once TCRdb had trimmed the public reads at Q25 with fastp and called clones with MiXCR. Each entry is one CDR3 protein sequence, shown with its most common DNA and genes. The sample contains 190,000 or so distinct CDR3 sequences, roughly 6.3% of them found a single time. Just over 4.5% of the sample rests with the top ten. Points on this clonotype: Which antigen it targets is not known. No much larger clone is present one base from it, and per-base qualities are unavailable.

Its CDR3 holds 17 amino acids, cysteine through phenylalanine. The entry retains the CDR3 DNA only, 51 bases that are in frame from base 1. Relative to germline, V is missing 4 bases and J is missing 3 bases, with 13 bases of the junction outside any gene match. From the germline V gene (reference sequence), CDR1 is DFQATT and CDR2 is SNEGSKA. The sample's treatment or condition, from its label and the paper: allogeneic hematopoietic cell transplantation with graft depleted of TCRalphabeta T cells and CD19 B cells. TCRalphabeta/CD19-depleted allogeneic hematopoietic cell grafts were given to the transplant recipients, all of whom were children.

Recombination linked TRBV20-1 to TRBJ2-7; TRBD2 lines up with 12 middle nucleotides. The material was PBMCs, obtained before TCRalphabeta/CD19-depleted stem cell transplant. This TCR was sampled from a girl less than two years old with combined immunodeficiency, due to receive a stem cell transplant. The CDR3 is CSAILTSGRAHDYEQYF. The nucleotides are TGCAGTGCTATATTGACTAGCGGGAGAGCGCATGACTACGAGCAGTACTTC.